What follows is one TCR beta chain and its context. This sample was included in a study of technical replicates of blood from a few donors. The method was immunoSEQ multiplex PCR; TCRdb's version includes in-frame clones alone and lacks a portion of them. The table has more than 75,000 clones, 85% to 95% seen once. The sequenced sample was T cells isolated from PBMCs. This receptor was taken from a human donor in good health.

The CDR3 bases are TGTGCCAGCAGCCGGATCGGGACATCGAACACCGGGGAGCTGTTTTTT. Translated, it gives CASSRIGTSNTGELFF. The chain links TRBV14 to TRBJ2-2, with D perhaps TRBD1 (6 bases). Germline assignment: CDR1 SGHDN and CDR2 FVKESK. V was clipped by 4 bases and J by 0 bases, with 12 bases between them. The CDR3 has 16 amino acids.